This is a list of T cell receptor beta chains from one sample in a study of T cell clones after liver transplantation. Libraries were prepared by immunoSEQ multiplex PCR; TCRdb keeps only in-frame clonotypes and omits some of them. The data hold under 130,000 clones, with around 80% observed a single time. This sample comprised CD4+ T cells from blood, obtained 47 months after liver transplant. The source of these receptors is a human patient who received a liver transplant. Some T cells could come from the graft donor. Each CDR3 is given with its conserved first and last residue. The order of the fields is V gene, J gene, CDR3 protein.

TRBV4-1	TRBJ2-7	CASSLTGTSGYEQYF
TRBV7-9	TRBJ1-5	CASSPIGPNQPQHF
TRBV2	TRBJ2-5	CASRPGTARGPETQYF
TRBV29-1	TRBJ1-1	CSVERVQGAEAFF
TRBV7-2	TRBJ2-5	CASSGGGTSSGTQYF
TRBV7-3	TRBJ2-2	CASSQTPYTGELFF
TRBV11-2	TRBJ2-7	CASSLQGALIEQYF
TRBV11-3	TRBJ1-2	CASSLPYGGDYTF
TRBV6-1	TRBJ2-7	CASSETREQYF
TRBV4-2	TRBJ1-5	CASSQDRQISNQPQHF
TRBV6-6	TRBJ1-1	CASSGRGGTEAFF
TRBV7-2	TRBJ1-1	CASSFARSPMNTEAFF
TRBV5-1	TRBJ2-2	CASSLLPSGGTGELFF
TRBV19	TRBJ2-2	CASSISAGGNTGELFF
TRBV9	TRBJ2-1	CASSAALAGIGNEQFF
TRBV27	TRBJ1-1	CASSLRRGQGTEAFF
TRBV19	TRBJ2-6	CASKTHSGANVLTF
TRBV6-5	TRBJ2-7	CASNERTSGKYEQYF
TRBV19	TRBJ2-7	CASSADRYEQYF
TRBV7-6	TRBJ2-5	CASSLGTGGRETQYF
TRBV19	TRBJ2-5	CASSILMGQQETQYF
TRBV25-1	TRBJ2-1	CASSGGQGAFNEQFF
TRBV7-9	TRBJ1-1	CASSPQGRVNTEAFF
TRBV5-4	TRBJ2-6	CASSLGFPGANVLTF
TRBV18	TRBJ2-3	CASSRDSTDTQYF
TRBV7-9	TRBJ1-4	CASSSGTVNEKLFF
TRBV28	TRBJ1-5	CASSLGQAPYSNQPQHF
TRBV6-5	TRBJ1-1	CASRQAMNTEAFF
TRBV10-1	TRBJ2-1	CASSGDSGISYNEQFF
TRBV18	TRBJ2-1	CASSPIRHGDNEQFF
TRBV6-1	TRBJ1-5	CASTAQTGPYQPQHF
TRBV4-1	TRBJ2-3	CASSQEWVGGTDTQYF
TRBV5-8	TRBJ2-7	CASSLTLRVFEDYEQYF
TRBV5-4	TRBJ1-1	CASSLDRAMNTEAFF
TRBV4-2	TRBJ2-7	CASSQGGPSYEQYF
TRBV6-6	TRBJ1-2	CASSYYEQGARSGYTF
TRBV23-1	TRBJ1-2	CATELTGAYFYGYTF
TRBV6-6	TRBJ1-1	CASTASVQNTEAFF
TRBV9	TRBJ1-4	CASSVGESREKLFF
TRBV29-1	TRBJ1-1	CSVVAKPGNTEAFF
TRBV6-4	TRBJ2-1	CASSPLNEHNEQFF
TRBV7-3	TRBJ1-2	CASSSGQGTRIYGYTF
TRBV7-8	TRBJ1-5	CASSSDRGPSNQPQHF
TRBV5-1	TRBJ2-1	CASTQGAMNEQFF
TRBV15	TRBJ1-1	CATSYDPNTEAFF
TRBV14	TRBJ2-2	CASSQGLVLRGGTGELFF
TRBV5-1	TRBJ2-6	CASSLGGSSGANVLTF